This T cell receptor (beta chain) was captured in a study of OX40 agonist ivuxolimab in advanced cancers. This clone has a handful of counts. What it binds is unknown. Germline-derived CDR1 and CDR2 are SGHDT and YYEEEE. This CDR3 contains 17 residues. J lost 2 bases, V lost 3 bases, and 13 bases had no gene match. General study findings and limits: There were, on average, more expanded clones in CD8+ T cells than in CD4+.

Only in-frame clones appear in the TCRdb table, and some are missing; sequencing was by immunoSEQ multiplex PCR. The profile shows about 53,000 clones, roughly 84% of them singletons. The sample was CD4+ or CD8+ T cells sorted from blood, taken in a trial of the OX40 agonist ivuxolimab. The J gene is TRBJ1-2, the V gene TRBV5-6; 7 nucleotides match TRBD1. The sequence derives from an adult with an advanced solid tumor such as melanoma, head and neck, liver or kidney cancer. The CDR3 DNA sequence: TGTGCCAGCAGCTCTGATCCCCGGGACAGAAGGAACTATGGCTACACCTTC. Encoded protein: CASSSDPRDRRNYGYTF.